These 28 T cell receptor beta chains were sequenced from one sample in a study of T cells in Graves' hyperthyroidism and ophthalmopathy. Amplified regions were TCR beta CDR3 sequences from RNA transcripts. Initially, a first-round RT-PCR of the TCR CDR3 employed the HTBI primer set. TCRdb reprocessed the multiplex PCR reads via MiXCR and lists one record per CDR3 protein. The sample carries roughly 510,000 distinct CDR3 sequences, about a fifth recorded once. The specimen sequenced was blood. These receptors were obtained from a young man with Graves' hyperthyroidism.

This clonotype showed up many times. The CDR3 is CSAREQRDYEQYF. The CDR3 region has the DNA TGCAGTGCTAGAGAGCAGCGGGACTACGAGCAGTACTTC. The V and J genes are TRBV20-1 and TRBJ2-7, with TRBD2 matching over 7 bases. The CDR3 loop spans 13 amino acids. Germline V CDR1 and CDR2: DFQATT, SNEGSKA (reference sequence). Germline trimming cut 0 bases from V and 3 bases from J; bases unmatched to any gene: 2.

The table lists this clonotype with many counts. The chain joins TRBV19 to TRBJ2-2; D is possibly TRBD2 (5 bases). The CDR3 runs 13 residues. The germline V and J ends were trimmed by 7 bases and 1 base, with 7 bases remaining between them. Germline V gene sequence: CDR1 LNHDA, CDR2 SQIVND (reference sequence). In nucleotides, the CDR3 is TGTGCCAGTATGGAGGAGAACACCGGGGAGCTGTTTTTT. Amino acid sequence: CASMEENTGELFF.

CDR3 DNA: TGCAGCGCATCTAGGGCCTACGAGCAGTACTTC. Translating it yields CSASRAYEQYF. J is TRBJ2-7 and V is TRBV29-1; D gene unclear. Trimming removed 7 bases from V and 2 bases from J, with 9 bases in between. Per the germline V gene, CDR1 is SQVTM and CDR2 is ANQGSEA. This CDR3 comprises 11 residues.

The chain combines TRBV12-3 or TRBV12-4 with TRBJ1-6, with D possibly TRBD1 on 5 matching bases. There are 18 residues in the CDR3. V lost 6 bases and J lost 0, with 18 bases in between. The CDR3 DNA sequence: TGTGCCAGCAGCTCCACGGGACTCCTGAGCTCCTATAATTCACCCCTCCACTTT. It encodes CASSSTGLLSSYNSPLHF.

The chain employs TRBV11-2 and TRBJ1-1, with TRBD1 matching over 9 bases. The CDR3 covers 16 residues. CDR1 is SGHAT, CDR2 FQNNGV, per germline. The trim removed 5 bases at V and 5 bases at J, leaving 12 bases unmatched. For the CDR3, the DNA is TGTGCCAGCAGCCCTGGGACAGGGACCCTCGGGACTGAAGCTTTCTTT. Amino acids: CASSPGTGTLGTEAFF.

This clonotype was detected ten times or more. The chain employs TRBV6-2 or TRBV6-3 and TRBJ2-2; D perhaps matches TRBD2 (6 bases). Germline-derived CDR1 and CDR2 are MNHEY and SVGEGT. CDR3 length equals 15 residues. V lost 5 bases, J lost 4 bases, and 14 bases lay in between. In DNA form, the CDR3 reads TGTGCCAGCAGTCCTTTGGAGGAGGGCACCGGGGAGCTGTTTTTT. Protein sequence: CASSPLEEGTGELFF.

The table lists this clonotype with many counts. V and J are TRBV28 and TRBJ1-1; D is ambiguous. This CDR3 is built from 14 residues. Trimming pared 2 bases from V and 0 bases from J, leaving 7 bases between. Germline V gene sequence: CDR1 MDHEN, CDR2 SYDVKM. CDR3 sequence reads: CASSLPSVNTEAFF. The CDR3 DNA follows: TGTGCCAGCAGTTTACCCAGTGTGAACACTGAAGCTTTCTTT.

Concerning this clonotype: This could be a read error, since a much larger clone is one nucleotide away. V usage is TRBV11-2 and J usage is TRBJ2-5, with D possibly being TRBD1 (6 bases). The CDR3 contains 13 residues. Germline lookup yields CDR1 SGHAT and CDR2 FQNNGV. CDR3 amino acids: CVSSVQGSETQYF. The CDR3 bases are TGTGTCAGCAGCGTACAGGGATCAGAGACCCAGTACTTC.

This sequence joins TRBV20-1 and TRBJ1-1; D might be TRBD1 (5 bases). CDR1 DFQATT and CDR2 SNEGSKA come from the germline V gene (reference sequence). CDR3 size: 10 residues. Trimming stripped 5 bases from V and 11 bases from J, with 12 bases between. In DNA, the CDR3 is TGCAGTGCTTGGGACGGGCGGGCTTTCTTT. This encodes CSAWDGRAFF.

Only a few counts were recorded for this clonotype. CDR3 sequence reads: CASSQPGRTGVEGYTF. CDR3 nucleotides: TGCGCCAGCAGCCAACCCGGGCGGACAGGGGTCGAGGGCTACACCTTC. The J gene is TRBJ1-2, the V gene TRBV4-1, with 9 bases that match TRBD1. Losses at the gene ends were 2 bases for V and 8 bases for J; bases not matched to a gene: 12. The CDR3 extends over 16 amino acids. CDR1 MGHRA and CDR2 YSYEKL come from the germline V gene.

There are many counts of this clonotype. The chain recombines TRBV6-1 with TRBJ1-5, with 7 bases identical to TRBD1. The germline gives CDR1 MNHNS, CDR2 SASEGT. The J segment lost 0 bases and the V segment lost 4 bases, leaving 6 bases of the junction unmatched. The CDR3 has 16 amino acids. The CDR3 DNA reads as TGTGCCAGCAGTGGACAGGGAGAAAATAGCAATCAGCCCCAGCATTTT. This codes for CASSGQGENSNQPQHF.

This clonotype has only a few counts. The chain employs TRBV6-5 and TRBJ2-5, with D perhaps TRBD1 (6 bases). V dropped 0 bases and J dropped 0 bases, with 8 bases sitting between them. Germline values: CDR1 MNHEY, CDR2 SVGAGI. This CDR3 has 15 amino acids. CDR3 loop: CASSYSSGDQETQYF. In DNA form, the CDR3 reads TGTGCCAGCAGTTACTCGTCAGGGGACCAAGAGACCCAGTACTTC.

The rearrangement uses TRBV28 and TRBJ2-5; D could derive from TRBD1 or TRBD2 (6 bases each). Germline CDR1 is MDHEN and CDR2 is SYDVKM. The CDR3 spans 14 residues. V lost 8 bases and J lost 1, with 14 bases in between. CDR3 sequence: CASLGGRIQETQYF. In nucleotides, the CDR3 is TGTGCCAGCTTAGGGGGGCGGATCCAAGAGACCCAGTACTTC.

This clonotype occurred many times. The rearrangement links TRBV6-5 to TRBJ2-7, with TRBD1 matching over 9 bases. CDR3 length: 14 residues. Unmatched junction bases numbered 6, after V lost 4 bases and J lost 5 bases. Germline values: CDR1 MNHEY, CDR2 SVGAGI. CDR3 nucleotide sequence: TGTGCCAGCAGTTTAGGGGACAGGGTGGACGAGCAGTACTTC. Protein: CASSLGDRVDEQYF.

There are a few counts of this clonotype. This chain uses TRBV5-1 with TRBJ1-2, with D uncertain. The CDR3 is 14 amino acids. V was clipped by 2 bases and J by 1 base, with 9 bases between them. Germline V gene lookup returns CDR1 SGHRS and CDR2 YFSETQ. The CDR3 DNA follows: TGCGCCAGCAGCTTAGATGAGAATAACTATGGCTACACCTTC. Translated: CASSLDENNYGYTF.

The table lists this clonotype with many counts. V usage is TRBV2 and J usage is TRBJ2-5; 7 bases are a match to TRBD1. Trimming took 3 bases from V and 4 from J; bases not matched to a gene: 5. CDR3 length: 14 amino acids. Looked up from germline, CDR1 is SNHLY and CDR2 is FYNNEI. The CDR3 loop is CASSDVAGGETQYF. The CDR3 DNA follows: TGTGCCAGCAGTGATGTTGCAGGGGGAGAGACCCAGTACTTC.

This clonotype was detected a few times. This may stem from a read error, because a much larger clone lies one nucleotide away. The chain is built from TRBV5-1 and TRBJ1-2; D remains ambiguous. Germline CDR1 SGHRS, CDR2 YFSETQ. This CDR3 comprises 14 residues. The CDR3 nucleotides read TGCGCCAACAGCTTGGTCACAGCAAACTATGGCTACACCTTC. Amino acid sequence: CANSLVTANYGYTF.

This clonotype came up many times. The chain links TRBV6-1 to TRBJ1-5, with D possibly TRBD1 on 6 matching bases. The CDR3 sequence is 16 residues long. The germline V gene encodes CDR1 MNHNS and CDR2 SASEGT. Trimming took 4 bases from V and 1 from J, leaving 14 bases between them. This CDR3 reads CASSARGLGSNQPQHF. The DNA for the CDR3 is TGTGCCAGCAGTGCTCGGGGGCTGGGGAGCAATCAGCCCCAGCATTTT.

Concerning this clonotype: This sequence may be a read error, since a much larger clone differs from it by one base. The chain has TRBV10-1 and TRBJ2-5; the D is unclear. Trimming shortened V by 2 bases and J by 1 base, and 5 bases separated the two germline ends. This CDR3 spans 13 amino acids. Germline V gene sequence: CDR1 WNHNN, CDR2 SYGVQD (reference sequence). The CDR3: CASSEPLQETQYF. The CDR3 nucleotides are TGCGCCAGCAGTGAGCCACTCCAAGAGACCCAGTACTTC.

This clonotype was detected only once. J is TRBJ2-2 and V is TRBV20-1; 10 bases agree with TRBD1. The CDR3 covers 14 residues. The junction had 2 bases not matched to a gene; V was cut back by 4 bases and J by 3 bases. The germline V gene has CDR1 DFQATT and CDR2 SNEGSKA (reference sequence). In DNA, the CDR3 is TGCAGTGCTATGGACAGGGGGGACACCGGGGAGCTGTTTTTT. Amino acids: CSAMDRGDTGELFF.

CDR3 nucleotide sequence: TGTGCCAGCAGTTTCGTATCCGGAACACAATATAGCAATCAGCCCCAGCATTTT. Its protein is CASSFVSGTQYSNQPQHF. The rearrangement joins TRBV28 to TRBJ1-5; no definite D call. Germline V gene data show CDR1 as MDHEN and CDR2 as SYDVKM. V lost 3 bases and J 0 bases, leaving 18 bases between the germline ends. This CDR3 contains 18 residues.

The chain employs TRBV6-2 or TRBV6-3 and TRBJ2-7, with TRBD2 as a possible D gene (6 bases). CDR1 is MNHEY, CDR2 SVGEGT, per germline. CDR3 size: 12 residues. Trimming shortened V by 8 bases and J by 3 bases, and 11 bases separated the two germline ends. This chain's CDR3 is CASGDSFYEQYF. CDR3 coding DNA: TGTGCCAGCGGGGACTCATTCTACGAGCAGTACTTC.

The CDR3: CASSSRSHIYGYTF. The CDR3 DNA sequence: TGTGCCAGCAGCTCCCGGTCCCACATCTATGGCTACACCTTC. The chain carries TRBV12-3 or TRBV12-4 and TRBJ1-2; no firm D call. Trimming cost V 6 bases and J 4 bases, with 15 bases left between them. The CDR3 sequence is 14 residues long.

The chain carries TRBV12-3 or TRBV12-4 and TRBJ2-5; 7 bases align to TRBD1. CDR3 length equals 17 residues. J gave up 3 bases and V 5 bases, and 15 bases lay outside the gene matches. The DNA for the CDR3 is TGTGCCAGCAGTCCTACCCCGATCGGGACAGAAAAAGAGACCCAGTACTTC. Its protein is CASSPTPIGTEKETQYF.

This chain uses TRBV28 with TRBJ2-7; D may correspond to TRBD1 or TRBD2 (5 bases each). The CDR3 sequence is 13 residues long. CDR1 and CDR2 (germline): MDHEN, SYDVKM. The V end was cut by 2 bases, the J end by 7 bases, with 12 bases between. CDR3 loop: CASSLRDPREQYF. CDR3 bases: TGTGCCAGCAGTTTAAGGGACCCAAGGGAGCAGTACTTC.

The chain is built from TRBV28 and TRBJ1-1, with 10 bases lining up with TRBD1. CDR1 is MDHEN and CDR2 is SYDVKM in the germline V gene. V was pared by 2 bases and J by 3 bases, with 9 bases of the junction left unmatched. This CDR3 has 17 residues. The CDR3 DNA reads TGTGCCAGCAGTTTAGGGACAGGGGTAATCTTGGACACTGAAGCTTTCTTT. Protein: CASSLGTGVILDTEAFF.

In its sample, this clonotype was seen many times. The chain has TRBV6-1 and TRBJ1-5; D perhaps matches TRBD1 (6 bases). V lost 3 bases and J 3 bases, leaving 12 bases between the germline ends. CDR3 size: 15 residues. Looked up from germline, CDR1 is MNHNS and CDR2 is SASEGT. CDR3 residues: CASSEQGIDNQPQHF. In DNA, the CDR3 is TGTGCCAGCAGTGAGCAGGGGATAGACAATCAGCCCCAGCATTTT.

This chain uses TRBV7-2 with TRBJ2-2, with D unresolved. From germline, CDR1 is SGHTA and CDR2 FQGNSA. The ends were cut back, 0 bases at V and 4 bases at J, with 12 bases in the middle. The CDR3 has 16 residues. The CDR3 here is CASSLAGPPFTGELFF. The DNA of the CDR3 is TGTGCCAGCAGCTTAGCCGGGCCACCGTTCACCGGGGAGCTGTTTTTT.